This TCR beta chain was sequenced during a study of beta chain features in type 1 diabetes. Remarks on this clone: Its antigen is unknown.

The investigators reverse transcribed all of the isolated RNA, so they sequenced expressed TCRB transcripts. Naive, central memory and regulatory T cell samples averaged around 3.3 million reads. This table comes from immunoSEQ multiplex PCR, and its TCRdb copy is limited to in-frame clones, with some not included. The sample yields roughly 300,000 clones, around 15% seen once. General observations from the study: The study found moderately but significantly shorter TCRB CDR3s in all four CD4+ subsets of Type 1 diabetes patients.

V was trimmed by 4 bases and J by 2 bases, leaving 19 bases between them. This CDR3 has 16 amino acids. The germline CDR1 and CDR2 sequences are SQVTM and ANQGSEA. The chain uses TRBV29-1 and TRBJ2-3; D gene ambiguous. The sequence was collected from a man aged 25-45 years in good health. The sequencing sample was made of central memory CD4+ T cells from blood. Here the CDR3 DNA reads TGCAGCGTTGGGGGATCCCCAGGCGGAACCACAGATACGCAGTATTTT. This codes for CSVGGSPGGTTDTQYF.